A single sample is the source of the 2 T cell receptor beta chains below, sequenced in a study of T cell repertoires in cytomegalovirus infection. Each CDR3 protein is one row after TCRdb ran MiXCR on the reads. The sample includes around 530,000 distinct CDR3 sequences, about a quarter seen only once; the top ten take around 13%. The source material was PBMCs. These TCRs come from a human donor in good health (CMV status not recorded). Some clones in this sample may be carry-over from other donors' samples.

The rearrangement links TRBV6-2 or TRBV6-3 to TRBJ2-7; 12 bases are shared with TRBD1. Looked up from germline, CDR1 is MNHEY and CDR2 is SVGEGT. CDR3 length: 18 residues. V was clipped by 2 bases and J by 2 bases; unmatched bases: 10. CDR3 protein: CASSYRKPGTGGPYEQYF. The DNA for the CDR3 is TGTGCCAGCAGTTACCGGAAGCCCGGGACAGGGGGCCCCTACGAGCAGTACTTC.

CDR3 loop: CASSLGGLREQFF. CDR3 nucleotides: TGTGCCAGCAGCTTAGGAGGGCTGAGGGAGCAGTTCTTC. The chain combines TRBV7-8 with TRBJ2-1; possible D gene TRBD2, 5 bases. The length of the CDR3 is 13 residues. V lost 1 base and J 10 bases, leaving 11 bases between the germline ends. Germline CDR1 and CDR2: SGHVS and FQNEAQ.